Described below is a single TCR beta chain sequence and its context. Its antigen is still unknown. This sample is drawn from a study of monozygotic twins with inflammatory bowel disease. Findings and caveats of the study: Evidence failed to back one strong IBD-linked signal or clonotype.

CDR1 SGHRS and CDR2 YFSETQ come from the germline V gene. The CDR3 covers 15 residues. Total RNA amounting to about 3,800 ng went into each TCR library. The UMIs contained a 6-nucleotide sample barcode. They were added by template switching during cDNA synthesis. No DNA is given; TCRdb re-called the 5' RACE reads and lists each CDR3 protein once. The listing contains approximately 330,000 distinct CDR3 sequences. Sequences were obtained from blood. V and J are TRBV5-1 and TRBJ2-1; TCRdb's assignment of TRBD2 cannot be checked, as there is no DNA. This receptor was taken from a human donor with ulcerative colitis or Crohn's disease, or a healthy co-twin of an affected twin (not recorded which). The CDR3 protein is CASSSRREGRDEQFF.